The present TCR beta chain was sequenced within a study of shared clonotypes between healthy human individuals (dated by TCRdb to the early 2020s). In terms of the full investigation: A few men and a couple of women, aged 18 to 49 years, made up the cohort. Different laboratories and diverse techniques were used to prepare libraries and sequence TCR repertoires, to increase sequencing depth and limit assay-specific biases. For each donor, three plates each were used for CD4 naive and CD4 memory, two plates were used for CD8 naive, and one plate was used for CD8 memory. The study deeply sequenced blood TCR repertoires of about five healthy adults to estimate repertoire size and the extent of clonotype sharing between individuals. Per donor, leukapheresis produced somewhere between about 0.94 and 9.5 billion PBMCs.

On this clone itself: Its antigen target is currently unknown. No per-base quality is available; no much larger clone lies one base away.

CD8 naive samples were CD45RO-negative cells positively selected for CCR7, giving a CD45RA+CCR7+ population that excluded TemRA cells. The donors were healthy, HIV-negative adults who had no recently reported acute infections or vaccinations. Only Caucasian adults living in Nashville, Tennessee, USA were represented among the donors. After blood collection by leukapheresis, PBMCs were isolated using Ficoll-Histopaque density gradient centrifugation and then cryopreserved in the vapor phase of liquid nitrogen. Analytical flow cytometry was used to check the purity and quantity of each magnetically sorted T cell population. From each sorted fraction, genomic DNA was isolated and quantified by UV absorbance on a Nanodrop 2000c. Overall study results and their limits: Pairwise subsampling indicated that sequencing depth was expected to affect the degree of clonotype sharing among donors. Rarefaction of sorted-subset datasets indicated incomplete sequencing despite the large sequencing depth. Naive subsets generally had larger estimated clonotype richness than memory subsets did. Sampling was restricted to blood, and TCR repertoires in tissue are likely to differ from TCR repertoires in blood. Higher generation probabilities were observed for clonotypes shared by all four sorted-subset donors than for non-shared clonotypes. Sharing across several donors was observed for roughly 5.4% of naive CD4, 3.5% of naive CD8, over 2% of memory CD4, and around 0.42% of memory CD8 clonotypes. The small number of donors limited the genetic and exposure-history diversity represented.

Using the deep immunoSEQ assay, multiplex PCR amplified TCR CDR3 regions from genomic DNA. Extracted genomic DNA from each cell subset was distributed evenly across all wells of several immunoSEQ 96-well plates, and each plate was treated as a replicate. For sorted subsets, roughly 190 ng of genomic DNA, equivalent to 25,000 to 35,000 T cell genomes, went into each replicate PCR. Purified libraries were quantified with a Qubit 3.0 fluorometer, sized on a Bioanalyzer 2100, and re-quantified with the KAPA Library Quantification kit. Every immunoSEQ 96-well plate was sequenced on a dedicated single-read 150-cycle Illumina NextSeq 550 flow cell. The paper's processing steps were these. The immunoSEQ output contained only junctional sequences without quality scores, so filtering could not match that applied to full-length reads. Sequences were annotated with PyIR, a Python wrapper for IgBLAST v1.9, and V/J genes and CDR3 were assigned using IMGT germline references. Reads were removed for weak V/J assignments (E-value above 1e-6), missing CDR3, stop codons, out-of-frame junctions, or ambiguous translated residues. V3J clonotypes were defined as sequences sharing the same inferred V gene, J gene, and CDR3 amino acid sequence. The percentage overlap between two repertoires was calculated by dividing the number of shared unique clonotypes by the size of the smaller repertoire. RTK rarefaction, the Chao1 estimator, and Recon v2.1 estimates of unobserved clonotypes were used to assess repertoire richness. OLGA was used to compute generation probabilities for all TCRbeta clonotypes that the gDNA method yielded from a few donors. Drawn from immuneACCESS, this table holds only the in-frame rearrangements with V and J called that TCRdb kept. Clones are partly lost; checked studies trace under half to an unresolved V gene and leave the rest unexplained. The V and J calls and clone size are taken from that table; D and trimming were inferred from the DNA. Counted in this sample were about 2 million clones; roughly 94% of them appeared once. More than 0.95% of the sample comes from the top ten.

This clonotype was obtained from a man aged 18 to 35 in good health. The source material was naive CD8+ T cells sorted from blood. This sample's cell subset or site label indicates: CD45RA+CCR7+.

The nucleotide sequence reads as follows: TGTGCCAGCCTATGGACAGGGGATATGAGTACTGAAGCTTTCTTT. Translated, it gives CASLWTGDMSTEAFF. The chain was built from TRBV13 and TRBJ1-1; 9 bases in the middle match TRBD1. The germline V gene (reference sequence) yields PRHDT for CDR1 and FYEKMQ for CDR2. The cysteine opens and the phenylalanine closes a CDR3 of 15 amino acids. The DNA shown is the 45-base CDR3, in frame from base 1. V is cut back by 8 bases and J by 5 bases, with 12 bases in the junction unmatched.